This T cell receptor beta chain is from a study of beta chain features in type 1 diabetes. One heparinised blood draw averaging about 116 mL was given by each donor. Germline CDR1 reads SGHRS; CDR2 reads YFSETQ. The V and J ends lost 4 bases and 2 bases, in that order; junction bases with no gene match: 4. CDR3 length: 14 residues. Notes on the study in general: Shorter TCRB CDR3s, moderately but significantly so, were found in Type 1 diabetes patients in all four CD4+ subsets. Researchers could not determine here whether HLA type influences TCRB rearrangement. There was a possibility that cDNA sequencing over-represented cells with high TCR expression.

The isolated RNA, all of it, was reverse transcribed, so expressed TCRB transcripts were what got sequenced. Some clones are missing from TCRdb's copy, which holds only in-frame ones; the method was immunoSEQ multiplex PCR. The data show 200,000 to 300,000 clones, roughly 13% seen once. This clone was counted only a few times. The antigen is unknown. The V call is TRBV5-1, the J call TRBJ2-3; 7 bases agree with TRBD1. Sequences were obtained from naive CD4+ T cells from blood. The receptor was isolated from a man aged 25 to 40 with type 1 diabetes. The CDR3 loop is CASSIQGSTDTQYF. The CDR3, as DNA: TGCGCCAGCAGCATACAGGGGTCCACAGATACGCAGTATTTT.